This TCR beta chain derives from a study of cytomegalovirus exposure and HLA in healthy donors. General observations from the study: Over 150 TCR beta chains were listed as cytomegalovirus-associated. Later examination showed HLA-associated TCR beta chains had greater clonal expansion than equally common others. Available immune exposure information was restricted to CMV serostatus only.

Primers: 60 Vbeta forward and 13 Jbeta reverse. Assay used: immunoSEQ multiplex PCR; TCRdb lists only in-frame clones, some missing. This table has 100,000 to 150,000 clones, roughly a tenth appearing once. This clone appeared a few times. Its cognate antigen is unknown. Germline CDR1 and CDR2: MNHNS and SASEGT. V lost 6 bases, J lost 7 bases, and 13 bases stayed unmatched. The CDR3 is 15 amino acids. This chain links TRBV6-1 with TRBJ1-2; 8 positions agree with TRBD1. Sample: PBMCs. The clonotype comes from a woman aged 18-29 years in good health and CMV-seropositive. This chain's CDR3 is CASRGSLRGQGGYTF. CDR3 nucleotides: TGTGCCAGCAGGGGATCCCTCAGGGGGCAAGGTGGCTACACCTTC.